This TCR beta chain was documented in a study of blood T cells in healthy people across ages. Study as a whole: Template switching retrieved approximately one barcoded beta molecule for each two T cells.

The germline V gene has CDR1 SGDLS and CDR2 YYNGEE. CDR3 size: 15 residues. V was cut by 0 bases and J by 2 bases, with 10 bases left in between. Alongside a J-beta primer mix, a sample-barcoded 5' primer served in a second PCR lasting 7 to 11 cycles. A single record per CDR3 protein comes from TCRdb applying MiXCR to the 5' RACE reads. This table has roughly 550,000 distinct CDR3 sequences, less than 25% appearing once. The donors, all healthy, were Caucasians living in Russia, aged about 6 to 100. These sequences were also reported in another study, on T cells of mothers and their children.

This TCR came from a boy between 5 and 17 years old in good health. The specimen sequenced was blood. The rearrangement links TRBV9 to TRBJ2-3; no firm D call. The chain's CDR3 is CASSVVPQHTDTQYF. CDR3 bases: TGTGCCAGCAGCGTAGTTCCGCAACACACAGATACGCAGTATTTT.